The 20 T cell receptor beta chains reported below all come from one sample, sequenced in a study of cytomegalovirus exposure and HLA in healthy donors. In the PCR, 60 Vbeta and 13 Jbeta primers were used. Profiled with immunoSEQ multiplex PCR; TCRdb holds only in-frame clones, not every one. This sample has about 150,000 clones; about 60% occur once, and the top ten carry 7% to 8.5%. The material sequenced was PBMCs. All receptors derive from a woman aged 55-70 years in good health and CMV-seropositive.

V gene TRBV6-4 combines with J gene TRBJ1-5; 9 nucleotides line up with TRBD1. The CDR3 spans 16 residues. Germline V gene data show CDR1 as MRHNA and CDR2 as SNTAGT. The V segment lost 7 bases and the J segment 7 bases; nucleotides outside the gene matches: 14. The CDR3 reads CASTRPRTGAGQPQHF. The CDR3 region has the DNA TGTGCCAGCACTCGCCCGAGGACAGGGGCAGGACAGCCCCAGCATTTT.

V and J are TRBV11-1 and TRBJ2-2; 11 nucleotides line up with TRBD1. CDR1 and CDR2 from the germline V gene are SGHAT and FQDESV (reference sequence). With V trimmed by 6 bases and J by 7 bases, 7 bases remained unmatched. The CDR3 is made up of 15 amino acids. CDR3 amino acids: CASRVGQGADGELFF. The CDR3 DNA reads as TGTGCCAGCAGAGTCGGACAGGGGGCGGACGGGGAGCTGTTTTTT.

There are a few counts of this clone. V and J are TRBV18 and TRBJ2-3, with 11 bases that match TRBD2. Per germline, CDR1 KGHSH and CDR2 LQKENI. The junction had 4 bases not matched to a gene; V was cut back by 5 bases and J by 0 bases. The CDR3 covers 16 residues. The CDR3 spells CASSTRTSGSTDTQYF. The CDR3 DNA sequence: TGTGCCAGCTCAACAAGGACTAGCGGGAGCACAGATACGCAGTATTTT.

This chain joins TRBV7-6 and TRBJ2-1; tentatively, D is TRBD1 (6 bases). The V gene's germline CDR1 is SGHVS and CDR2 FNYEAQ. With 3 bases removed from V and 1 base from J, the gap between germline ends came to 10 bases. The CDR3 sequence is 15 residues long. As DNA, the CDR3 is TGTGCCAGCAGCTTCCGGGACATGTCCTACAATGAGCAGTTCTTC. Translated, it gives CASSFRDMSYNEQFF.

This rearrangement joins TRBV4-2 to TRBJ2-1; 7 bases are a match to TRBD2. The CDR3 sequence is 14 residues long. J was trimmed by 8 bases and V by 5 bases; bases with no gene match: 9. Germline assignment: CDR1 LGHNA and CDR2 YNFKEQ. This chain's CDR3 is CASSLGGTPDEQFF. CDR3 coding DNA: TGTGCCAGCAGCTTGGGGGGGACCCCCGATGAGCAGTTCTTC.

This clone was picked up a small number of times. This sequence joins TRBV19 and TRBJ2-3; tentative D call: TRBD2 (6 bases). The CDR3 spans 15 residues. Trimming removed 2 bases at V and 0 bases at J, with 9 bases between. Germline CDR1 LNHDA, CDR2 SQIVND (reference sequence). CDR3 in amino acids: CASSINGGSTDTQYF. DNA of the CDR3: TGTGCCAGTAGTATAAACGGGGGTAGCACAGATACGCAGTATTTT.

CDR3 in DNA: TGTGCCAGCAGCCCACCGGGACTACGCACAGATACGCAGTATTTT. Translated: CASSPPGLRTDTQYF. This chain joins TRBV11-2 and TRBJ2-3; TRBD2 matches at 7 bases. The CDR3 is made up of 15 amino acids. Germline loops: CDR1 SGHAT, CDR2 FQNNGV. V shed 5 bases and J 1 base; nucleotides not matched to a gene: 6.

The chain couples TRBV19 to TRBJ2-1; 8 bases line up with TRBD2. Germline-derived CDR1 and CDR2 are LNHDA and SQIVND (reference sequence). The CDR3 has 15 residues. J lost 5 bases, V lost 6 bases, and 9 bases had no gene match. The CDR3 loop reads CASRTERELDNEQFF. The CDR3 DNA is TGTGCCAGTAGAACCGAGCGGGAGCTCGACAATGAGCAGTTCTTC.

In its sample, this clone was seen a few times. J is TRBJ1-2 and V is TRBV5-4; TRBD1 is a possible D gene (5 bases). Germline CDR1 and CDR2: SGHNT and YYREEE (reference sequence). V was pared by 2 bases and J by 0 bases, with 14 bases between. CDR3 length: 16 amino acids. The CDR3 sequence is CASSFGGVKTNYGYTF. CDR3 bases: TGTGCCAGCAGCTTTGGAGGGGTCAAGACTAACTATGGCTACACCTTC.

The chain combines TRBV10-3 with TRBJ1-1; TRBD1 is a possible D gene (5 bases). Between the trimmed V and J ends, which lost 6 bases and 0 bases, there was a span of 11 bases. Germline lookup yields CDR1 ENHRY and CDR2 SYGVKD. The CDR3 contains 14 residues. This CDR3 reads CAISLGQLNTEAFF. In DNA form, the CDR3 reads TGTGCCATCAGCCTGGGGCAGTTGAACACTGAAGCTTTCTTT.

This chain connects TRBV5-6 to TRBJ2-1; D gene ambiguous. Germline assignment: CDR1 SGHDT and CDR2 YYEEEE. The CDR3 has 13 amino acids. V gave up 0 bases and J gave up 4 bases, with 5 bases separating them. The CDR3 here is CASSLDSYNEQFF. The CDR3 DNA reads as TGTGCCAGCAGCTTGGACAGTTACAATGAGCAGTTCTTC.

The chain carries TRBV29-1 and TRBJ2-3, with D uncertain. The length of the CDR3 is 13 residues. Trimming left V 4 bases short and J 0 bases short, with 8 bases between. The germline V gene encodes CDR1 SQVTM and CDR2 ANQGSEA. Written as DNA, the CDR3 is TGCAGCGTTGGAAACAAAAGCACAGATACGCAGTATTTT. As protein: CSVGNKSTDTQYF.

This chain uses TRBV7-2 with TRBJ2-2, with 8 nucleotides matching TRBD2. This CDR3 comprises 15 residues. V trimming: 5 bases; J trimming: 1 base; junction bases outside the gene matches: 3. Per germline, CDR1 SGHTA and CDR2 FQGNSA. CDR3 nucleotides: TGTGCCAGCAGCGTTAGCGGGGAGAACACCGGGGAGCTGTTTTTT. This codes for CASSVSGENTGELFF.

The gene calls are TRBV5-5 and TRBJ2-3, with TRBD1 matching 10 bases. V was clipped by 2 bases and J by 4 bases; unmatched bases: 4. Germline V gene lookup returns CDR1 SGHKS and CDR2 YYEKEE (reference sequence). The CDR3 is 15 amino acids. The CDR3 nucleotides are TGTGCCAGCAGCTTCGGGACAGGGGAAGCAGATACGCAGTATTTT. It translates to CASSFGTGEADTQYF.

The chain recombines TRBV7-9 with TRBJ1-1; tentatively, D is TRBD1 (6 bases). V lost 7 bases and J lost 3, with 21 bases in between. The CDR3 has 16 residues. Per the germline V gene, CDR1 is SEHNR and CDR2 is FQNEAQ (reference sequence). CDR3 bases: TGTGCCAGCACGGTCAGGGAGGGGGGTGTGGACACTGAAGCTTTCTTT. It specifies CASTVREGGVDTEAFF.

V usage is TRBV11-3 and J usage is TRBJ2-3; 10 nucleotides align to TRBD1. CDR1 is SGHNT, CDR2 YENEEA, per germline. With 4 bases clipped from V and 5 bases from J, the junction kept 9 bases outside the gene matches. The CDR3 loop spans 16 amino acids. CDR3 protein: CASSSRPGQGIDTQYF. The CDR3 DNA reads TGTGCCAGCAGCTCCCGCCCGGGACAGGGGATAGATACGCAGTATTTT.

The chain couples TRBV30 to TRBJ2-2; D is ambiguous. V lost 2 bases and J lost 7, with 8 bases in between. Per the germline V gene, CDR1 is GTSNPN and CDR2 is SVGIG (reference sequence). This CDR3 is built from 12 residues. CDR3: CAWSPQIGELFF. The CDR3 DNA sequence: TGTGCCTGGAGTCCACAGATCGGGGAGCTGTTTTTT.

J is TRBJ1-2 and V is TRBV29-1; D remains ambiguous. Germline lookup yields CDR1 SQVTM and CDR2 ANQGSEA. Trimming pared 4 bases from V and 6 bases from J, leaving 24 bases between. This CDR3 is 16 amino acids long. This CDR3 is CSVVSEAIHYRDGYTF. CDR3 DNA: TGCAGCGTTGTGTCGGAGGCTATCCACTATCGCGATGGCTACACCTTC.

This clone was seen a handful of times. The chain has TRBV7-9 and TRBJ1-1; 12 nucleotides agree with TRBD1. V shed 4 bases and J 3 bases; nucleotides not matched to a gene: 6. The germline V gene has CDR1 SEHNR and CDR2 FQNEAQ (reference sequence). The CDR3 loop spans 16 amino acids. In DNA form, the CDR3 reads TGTGCCAGCAGCTCCTGGGACAGGGGGCGAGACACTGAAGCTTTCTTT. This sequence encodes CASSSWDRGRDTEAFF. The full variable domain, completed using reference TRBV7-9 and TRBJ1-1, is DTGVSQNPRHKITKRGQNVTFRCDPISEHNRLYWYRQTLGQGPEFLTYFQNEAQLEKSRLLSDRFSAERPKGSFSTLEIQRTEQGDSAMYLCASSSWDRGRDTEAFFGQGTRLTVV.

V usage is TRBV5-1 and J usage is TRBJ1-1; D not certain. CDR3 length: 15 residues. V dropped 4 bases and J dropped 4 bases, with 17 bases sitting between them. Germline CDR1 reads SGHRS; CDR2 reads YFSETQ. CDR3 region: CASSPGQALSTEAFF. In DNA, the CDR3 is TGCGCCAGCAGCCCCGGTCAGGCATTGAGCACTGAAGCTTTCTTT.